These 15 T cell receptor beta chains were sequenced from one sample in a study of shared clonotypes between healthy human individuals. Some clones are missing from TCRdb's copy, which holds only in-frame ones; the method was immunoSEQ multiplex PCR. The repertoire holds about 110,000 clones, roughly 66% seen once, with almost 25% in the top ten. The specimen sequenced was memory CD8+ T cells sorted from blood. The subset is: CD45RO+ cells pooled with CCR7-negative TemRA cells. Receptor source: a young woman in good health.

As concerns this clone: A read error is possible here, since a much larger clone lies one base away. Other DNA sequences in this specimen translate into the identical CDR3. The rearrangement joins TRBV7-9 to TRBJ2-7; 8 bases agree with TRBD2. Germline V gene data show CDR1 as SEHNR and CDR2 as FQNEAQ (reference sequence). Trimming cost V 5 bases and J 2 bases; bases outside gene matches: 8. The CDR3 runs 15 residues. The CDR3: CASSDGGGGTYEQYF. The CDR3 bases are TGTGCCAGCAGCGACGGGGGGGGAGGGACCTACGAGCAGTACTTC.

This chain connects TRBV29-1 to TRBJ1-1; TRBD1 agrees at 8 bases. Unmatched junction bases numbered 9, after V lost 1 base and J lost 5 bases. The CDR3 is 15 residues long. Germline CDR1 reads SQVTM; CDR2 reads ANQGSEA. The CDR3 DNA is TGCAGCGTTGAAGGTACTGGACAGGGAATAACTGAAGCTTTCTTT. Residues: CSVEGTGQGITEAFF. Based on the CDR3 plus reference TRBV29-1 and TRBJ1-1, the full variable domain is SAVISQKPSRDICQRGTSLTIQCQVDSQVTMMFWYRQQPGQSLTLIATANQGSEATYESGFVIDKFPISRPNLTFSTLTVSNMSPEDSSIYLCSVEGTGQGITEAFFGQGTRLTVV.

This clone was seen a few times. This chain joins TRBV4-1 and TRBJ2-2, with unresolved D. CDR1 MGHRA and CDR2 YSYEKL come from the germline V gene. V was clipped by 1 base and J by 2 bases, with 8 bases between them. There are 15 residues in the CDR3. The CDR3 is CASSQVQENTGELFF. CDR3 nucleotides: TGCGCCAGCAGCCAAGTGCAGGAAAACACCGGGGAGCTGTTTTTT.

This chain connects TRBV27 to TRBJ2-7; maybe TRBD1 (6 bases). Trimming cost V 6 bases and J 3 bases, with 15 bases left between them. Germline loops: CDR1 MNHEY, CDR2 SMNVEV (reference sequence). The CDR3 totals 14 residues. CDR3 sequence reads: CASSWTETLYEQYF. In nucleotides, the CDR3 is TGTGCCAGCAGCTGGACAGAGACCCTCTACGAGCAGTACTTC.

Of note for this clone: At one end the junction does not follow the germline gene, possibly because of a read error. The chain is built from TRBV10-3 and TRBJ2-3; 11 positions agree with TRBD2. CDR3 length: 15 residues. CDR1 ENHRY and CDR2 SYGVKD come from the germline V gene. CDR3 residues: CASSLLAGDTDTQYF. The CDR3 bases are TGTGCCAGCAGTCTACTAGCGGGAGACACAGATACGCAGTATTTT.

This chain connects TRBV28 to TRBJ2-5; D not resolved. Judging by the DNA end, TRBJ2-7 fits better; the J call may be wrong. Germline-derived CDR1 and CDR2 are MDHEN and SYDVKM. The CDR3 is made up of 16 amino acids. CDR3 sequence: CATTRPADGSSYEQYF. DNA of the CDR3: TGTGCCACAACCCGCCCGGCGGATGGATCGTCCTACGAGCAGTACTTC.

This chain uses TRBV2 with TRBJ1-2; 7 nucleotides align to TRBD1. Losses at the gene ends were 0 bases for V and 8 bases for J; bases not matched to a gene: 9. This CDR3 is 15 amino acids long. Germline V CDR1 and CDR2: SNHLY, FYNNEI. CDR3 nucleotide sequence: TGTGCCAGCAGTGAAGCCCAGACAGGGCCTGGGGGCTACACCTTC. Translated, it gives CASSEAQTGPGGYTF.

J is TRBJ1-1 and V is TRBV4-1; TRBD1 might be the D (6 bases). The CDR3 sequence is 12 residues long. V shed 8 bases and J shed 6 bases, with 13 bases lying between them. Germline V gene sequence: CDR1 MGHRA, CDR2 YSYEKL. The CDR3 reads CASQARGAEAFF. CDR3 nucleotide sequence: TGCGCCAGCCAAGCCAGGGGCGCTGAAGCTTTCTTT.

The table lists this clone with a count of one. V gene TRBV5-6 combines with J gene TRBJ2-5, with 10 bases fitting TRBD2. With 4 bases clipped from V and 4 bases from J, the junction kept 7 bases outside the gene matches. CDR1 SGHDT and CDR2 YYEEEE come from the germline V gene. The CDR3 has 15 residues. The chain's CDR3 is CASSLLTSGTETQYF. DNA for the CDR3: TGTGCCAGCAGCCTACTCACTAGCGGGACAGAGACCCAGTACTTC.

The V and J genes are TRBV6-6 and TRBJ1-1; D may be TRBD1 (5 bases). This CDR3 contains 13 residues. Germline V gene lookup returns CDR1 MNHNY and CDR2 SVGAGI (reference sequence). Trimming left V 2 bases short and J 14 bases short, with 18 bases between. CDR3 loop: CASSYRHGSRGFF. CDR3 sequence (DNA): TGTGCCAGCAGTTACCGACATGGTAGCCGGGGCTTCTTT.

The rearrangement links TRBV7-9 to TRBJ2-1, with D possibly matching TRBD1 (5 bases). Trimming took 10 bases from V and 12 from J, leaving 13 bases between them. This CDR3 comprises 10 residues. Germline loops: CDR1 SEHNR, CDR2 FQNEAQ (reference sequence). CDR3 region: CAIRRQGQFF. For the CDR3, the DNA is TGTGCCATCCGACGCCAGGGGCAGTTCTTC.

The J gene is TRBJ2-3, the V gene TRBV29-1; 7 nucleotides line up with TRBD1. CDR3 length: 16 amino acids. The V and J ends lost 6 bases and 2 bases, in that order; junction bases with no gene match: 14. Germline CDR1 is SQVTM and CDR2 is ANQGSEA. CDR3 residues: CSVWSLGQRITDTQYF. As DNA, the CDR3 is TGCAGCGTATGGTCCTTGGGACAGAGAATCACAGATACGCAGTATTTT.

The CDR3 here is CASFVEGEQYF. CDR3 in DNA: TGTGCCAGCTTTGTAGAGGGGGAGCAGTACTTC. V gene TRBV5-5 combines with J gene TRBJ2-7; TRBD1 or TRBD2 may be the D gene (5 bases each). This CDR3 has 11 residues. V was trimmed by 7 bases and J by 7 bases, leaving 12 bases between them. Germline assignment: CDR1 SGHKS and CDR2 YYEKEE (reference sequence).

This clone turned up a few times. The J gene is TRBJ2-2, the V gene TRBV5-5, with a possible D match to TRBD1 (5 bases). The length of the CDR3 is 17 residues. The germline V and J ends were trimmed by 5 bases and 4 bases, with 21 bases remaining between them. Germline CDR1 is SGHKS and CDR2 is YYEKEE (reference sequence). CDR3 residues: CASRDSAWGLGTGELFF. In DNA, the CDR3 is TGTGCCAGCAGAGACAGTGCGTGGGGATTGGGCACCGGGGAGCTGTTTTTT.

The rearrangement joins TRBV28 to TRBJ2-1; tentative D call: TRBD2 (6 bases). V was cut by 8 bases and J by 2 bases, with 16 bases left in between. Germline V CDR1 and CDR2: MDHEN, SYDVKM. CDR3 length: 15 amino acids. The CDR3 is CASRRLAITYNEQFF. In nucleotides, the CDR3 is TGTGCCAGCCGCCGGCTAGCGATTACCTACAATGAGCAGTTCTTC. The whole variable domain, filled in from reference TRBV28 and TRBJ2-1, reads DVKVTQSSRYLVKRTGEKVFLECVQDMDHENMFWYRQDPGLGLRLIYFSYDVKMKEKGDIPEGYSVSREKKERFSLILESASTNQTSMYLCASRRLAITYNEQFFGPGTRLTVL.